This TCR beta chain was profiled in a study of blood T cell repertoires in COVID-19 (dated by TCRdb to about 2020). Background for the entire study: Samples from collaborators originated in the United States, Italy and Spain and spanned both the acute and convalescent phases of COVID-19. The prospective study material was composed of cDNA or gDNA derived from T cells, B-cell-depleted T cells, or PBMCs. The dataset comprised deeply sampled blood TCRbeta repertoires from subjects exposed to, actively infected with, or recovered from COVID-19. The repertoires were released in a freely available public database meant as a resource for research on the immune response to SARS-CoV-2. The samples were drawn from the first 160 participants of the ongoing ImmuneRACE study and from more than 1,000 subjects provided by 6 global collaborators. The sample metadata nearly always contained a de-identified subject ID, COVID-19 status, age in years and sex. Where available, HLA class I and class II types were taken from metadata supplied by the sample provider and were not determined by assay-based typing.

TCRbeta CDR3 regions were amplified from genomic DNA by means of the immunoSEQ Assay, a bias-controlled multiplex PCR. Per the authors' processing: Nucleated cell counts per sample were estimated from amplification of reference gene primers within the assay. To quantify the absolute abundance of each unique TCRbeta CDR3 rearrangement, sequence reads were collapsed and filtered. For each sample, productive Simpson clonality was calculated by taking the square root of Simpson's diversity index across productive rearrangements. TCRdb's version of the immuneACCESS table is confined to in-frame rearrangements and falls short of the full clone set. An unresolved V gene accounts for under half of the shortfall where checked; the remainder is of unknown origin. V, J and clone size are taken as reported in that table, and D and trimming were inferred from the DNA itself. The sample table shows about 87,000 clones, and about 85% are seen once. Approximately 3% of the sample is held by the ten biggest clonotypes.

The CDR3 covers 14 residues, taking in both the cysteine and the phenylalanine. The read is trimmed to its CDR3 DNA, 42 bases read in frame from base 1. The germline V gene gives CDR1 as SGHRS and CDR2 as YFSETQ. Compared with germline, V lacks 7 bases and J lacks 1 base; bases without a gene match: 7. A word on this clone: Which antigen it targets is not known. No per-base quality is available; no much larger clone lies one base away.

Findings and caveats that apply to the study as a whole: The amount of clinical and demographic metadata varied by source and participant and was provided uncurated.

In Seattle, one collaborating source enrolled patients while the infection was active and tracked those patients longitudinally over the course of disease. The collaborating institutions used their own protocols to collect whole blood in K2EDTA tubes. For TCRbeta analysis, collaborators shipped samples in one of three forms: frozen whole blood, isolated PBMCs, or DNA extracted from either of those sample types. The V gene is TRBV5-1 and the J gene is TRBJ2-7; 8 of the junction bases match TRBD1. Sequencing input: peripheral blood. The source of this sequence is a woman aged 80 or over with COVID-19, enrolled during active disease. The DNA is TGCGCCAGCGCCACGACAGGGGCATCCTACGAGCAGTACTTC. Its coded protein is CASATTGASYEQYF. Where the CDR3 stops, the reference TRBV5-1 and TRBJ2-7 genes take over; the full variable domain is KAGVTQTPRYLIKTRGQQVTLSCSPISGHRSVSWYQQTPGQGLQFLFEYFSETQRNKGNFPGRFSGRQFSNSRSEMNVSTLELGDSALYLCASATTGASYEQYFGPGTRLTVT.